The 13 T cell receptor beta chains listed next were all sequenced from one sample in a study of shared clonotypes between healthy human individuals. In the naive CD8 group, cells lacked CD45RO and were positively selected for CCR7, so terminally differentiated effector memory CD45RA+ cells were left out. The table came from immunoSEQ multiplex PCR; TCRdb's copy has only in-frame clones and leaves some out. There are about 2.1 million clones in the sample; 93% occur only once, and under 2% lies in the top ten. Sequenced input: naive CD8+ T cells from PBMCs. These receptors were collected from a man between 18 and 29 years old in good health. Some clones in this sample may be carry-over from other donors' samples.

The V gene is TRBV13, the J gene TRBJ1-5; perhaps TRBD1 as D (5 bases). Trimming shortened V by 0 bases and J by 4 bases, and 13 bases separated the two germline ends. The V gene's germline CDR1 is PRHDT and CDR2 FYEKMQ (reference sequence). This CDR3 is built from 16 residues. The CDR3 DNA reads as TGTGCCAGCAGCTTAGGAGGGGCTTGGGGAAATCAGCCCCAGCATTTT. Protein product: CASSLGGAWGNQPQHF.

CDR3 DNA sequence: TGTGCCAGCAGCCAGACAGGGGGAGGCTCCTACAATGAGCAGTTCTTC. Its translation is CASSQTGGGSYNEQFF. The J gene is TRBJ2-1, the V gene TRBV7-9, with 9 positions matching TRBD1. CDR1 and CDR2 from the germline V gene are SEHNR and FQNEAQ (reference sequence). The junction had 5 bases not matched to a gene; V was cut back by 5 bases and J by 0 bases. This CDR3 contains 16 residues.

This chain joins TRBV9 and TRBJ2-7, with 7 bases aligning to TRBD2. This CDR3 is 14 amino acids long. Per the germline V gene, CDR1 is SGDLS and CDR2 is YYNGEE. Trimming removed 4 bases from V and 5 bases from J; junction bases left unmatched: 9. The CDR3 DNA reads TGTGCCAGCAGCCCCTTTGCGGGAGAAGACGAGCAGTACTTC. Protein: CASSPFAGEDEQYF.

Here the CDR3 reads CASSYSGGGNTGELFF. In nucleotides, the CDR3 is TGTGCCAGCAGTTACTCTGGGGGAGGGAACACCGGGGAGCTGTTTTTT. V gene TRBV6-5 combines with J gene TRBJ2-2, with D possibly being TRBD2 (6 bases). This CDR3 has 16 residues. V shed 0 bases and J shed 1 base, with 9 bases lying between them. CDR1 is MNHEY and CDR2 is SVGAGI in the germline V gene.

The chain uses TRBV5-1 and TRBJ2-7; 13 bases are shared with TRBD2. This CDR3 contains 17 residues. V was clipped by 4 bases and J by 5 bases; unmatched bases: 12. Per germline, CDR1 SGHRS and CDR2 YFSETQ. The CDR3 nucleotides read TGCGCCAGCAGCGAAAAACTAGCGGGAGGGCCCCCGCACGAGCAGTACTTC. It translates to CASSEKLAGGPPHEQYF.

The chain joins TRBV19 to TRBJ1-1; no clear D gene. V was cut by 10 bases and J by 2 bases, with 14 bases left in between. The V gene's germline CDR1 is LNHDA and CDR2 SQIVND (reference sequence). CDR3 length: 13 residues. The CDR3 region is CATLGRTNTEAFF. CDR3 coding DNA: TGTGCCACCTTGGGCAGAACTAACACTGAAGCTTTCTTT.

CDR3 in amino acids: CASSLGVGYSYEQYF. The CDR3 DNA is TGTGCCAGCAGCTTAGGTGTCGGGTATTCGTACGAGCAGTACTTC. The rearrangement links TRBV7-9 to TRBJ2-7; no reliable D call. There are 15 residues in the CDR3. CDR1 SEHNR and CDR2 FQNEAQ come from the germline V gene (reference sequence). Trimming pared 1 base from V and 4 bases from J, leaving 14 bases between. Drawing the rest from reference TRBV7-9 and TRBJ2-7, the complete variable domain is DTGVSQNPRHKITKRGQNVTFRCDPISEHNRLYWYRQTLGQGPEFLTYFQNEAQLEKSRLLSDRFSAERPKGSFSTLEIQRTEQGDSAMYLCASSLGVGYSYEQYFGPGTRLTVT.

V is TRBV28 and J is TRBJ2-1, with D unresolved. Trimming left V 7 bases short and J 3 bases short, with 16 bases between. The length of the CDR3 is 15 residues. Germline V gives CDR1 MDHEN, CDR2 SYDVKM. The CDR3 sequence is CASTPTQSIYNEQFF. The DNA of the CDR3 is TGTGCCAGCACCCCAACTCAGTCGATCTACAATGAGCAGTTCTTC.

This sequence joins TRBV27 and TRBJ2-1, with TRBD1 matching over 9 bases. Germline V gene data show CDR1 as MNHEY and CDR2 as SMNVEV (reference sequence). The CDR3 is made up of 15 amino acids. V trimming: 2 bases; J trimming: 6 bases; junction bases outside the gene matches: 5. As DNA, the CDR3 is TGTGCCAGCAGTTTAGGACAGGGGCTGGTCAATGAGCAGTTCTTC. Protein sequence: CASSLGQGLVNEQFF.

This clone was recorded once. The rearrangement uses TRBV27 and TRBJ1-1; perhaps TRBD1 as D (6 bases). Trimming left V 2 bases short and J 6 bases short, with 10 bases between. CDR3 size: 13 residues. Germline CDR1 and CDR2: MNHEY and SMNVEV (reference sequence). The CDR3 DNA sequence: TGTGCCAGCAGTTTACGAAACAGGGCTGAAGCTTTCTTT. It is translated as CASSLRNRAEAFF.

The rearrangement joins TRBV28 to TRBJ1-1, with D perhaps matching TRBD1 (5 bases). CDR1 and CDR2 from the germline V gene are MDHEN and SYDVKM. Deletions cut 6 bases from V and 2 bases from J, with 10 bases between. The CDR3 has 13 amino acids. This CDR3 reads CASRPGGNTEAFF. CDR3 DNA: TGTGCCAGCAGGCCCGGGGGTAACACTGAAGCTTTCTTT.

This chain joins TRBV15 and TRBJ1-1; a weak D match, TRBD1 (6 bases). Trimming pared 5 bases from V and 6 bases from J, leaving 13 bases between. Germline V gene lookup returns CDR1 LNHNV and CDR2 YYDKDF (reference sequence). The CDR3 loop spans 13 amino acids. CDR3 coding DNA: TGTGCCACCAGCGGACGGACAGCGGCTGAAGCTTTCTTT. This translates into CATSGRTAAEAFF.

The chain links TRBV13 to TRBJ2-7; tentatively, D is TRBD1 or TRBD2 (5 bases each). The CDR3 is made up of 15 amino acids. The V end was cut by 4 bases, the J end by 0 bases, with 13 bases between. The germline V gene has CDR1 PRHDT and CDR2 FYEKMQ (reference sequence). The CDR3 sequence is CASSSRDVSSYEQYF. Here the CDR3 DNA reads TGTGCCAGCAGCTCACGGGACGTGAGCTCCTACGAGCAGTACTTC.